This entry concerns a single TCR beta chain. The antigen is unknown. The entry originates in a study of graft-versus-host responses after intestinal transplantation. Study as a whole: Multivisceral, liver-intestinal, or isolated intestinal transplants were received by the recipients.

Generated by immunoSEQ multiplex PCR, the TCRdb table keeps only in-frame clones and is missing some. The table records 80,000 to 100,000 clones, approximately 88% of them present only once. Germline assignment: CDR1 MNHEY and CDR2 SMNVEV (reference sequence). The CDR3 extends over 13 amino acids. The trim removed 10 bases at V and 6 bases at J, leaving 10 bases unmatched. General study findings and limits: Circulating GvH clones peaking coincided with falling HvG clones soon after transplant. Recipient bone marrow held GvH clones, some seen earlier in ileum or blood.

This material consisted of unstimulated CD4+ T cells sorted from spleen or lymph node cells, taken before intestinal transplant. The origin of this receptor is a human donor who received an intestinal transplant. The V gene is TRBV27, the J gene TRBJ1-2, with 8 bases aligning to TRBD1. CDR3 protein: CATGGQGAHGYTF. The CDR3 DNA is TGTGCCACCGGGGGGCAGGGGGCTCATGGCTACACCTTC.